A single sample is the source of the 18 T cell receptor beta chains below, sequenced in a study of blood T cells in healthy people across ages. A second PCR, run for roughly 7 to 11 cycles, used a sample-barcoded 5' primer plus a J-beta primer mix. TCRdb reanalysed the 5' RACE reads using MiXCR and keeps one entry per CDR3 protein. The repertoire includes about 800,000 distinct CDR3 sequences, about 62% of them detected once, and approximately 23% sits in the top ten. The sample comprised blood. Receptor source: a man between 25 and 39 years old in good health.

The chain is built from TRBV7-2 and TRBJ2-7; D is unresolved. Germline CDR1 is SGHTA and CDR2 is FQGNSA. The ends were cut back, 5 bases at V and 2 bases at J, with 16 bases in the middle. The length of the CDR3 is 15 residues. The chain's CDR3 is CASSLIRGQAYEQYF. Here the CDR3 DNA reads TGTGCCAGCAGCCTTATTCGAGGCCAGGCCTACGAGCAGTACTTC.

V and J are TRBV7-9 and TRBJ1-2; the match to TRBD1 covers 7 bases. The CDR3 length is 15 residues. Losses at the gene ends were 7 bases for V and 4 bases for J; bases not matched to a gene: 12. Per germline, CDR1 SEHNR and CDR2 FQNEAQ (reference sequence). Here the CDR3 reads CASTNSPGQTYGYTF. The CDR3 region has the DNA TGTGCCAGCACCAATTCCCCGGGACAGACCTATGGCTACACCTTC.

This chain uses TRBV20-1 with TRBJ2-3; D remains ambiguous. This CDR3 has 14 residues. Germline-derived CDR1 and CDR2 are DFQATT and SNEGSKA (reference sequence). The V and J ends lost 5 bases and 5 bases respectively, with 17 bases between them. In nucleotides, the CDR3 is TGCAGTGCTCCCATCCTTGTAATTGAAGATACGCAGTATTTT. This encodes CSAPILVIEDTQYF.

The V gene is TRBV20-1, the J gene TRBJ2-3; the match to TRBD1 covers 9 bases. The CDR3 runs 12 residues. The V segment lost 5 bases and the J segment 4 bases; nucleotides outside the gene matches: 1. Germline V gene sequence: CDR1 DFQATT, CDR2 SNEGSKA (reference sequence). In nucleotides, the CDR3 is TGCAGTGCTGGGACAGGGCCAGATACGCAGTATTTT. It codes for CSAGTGPDTQYF.

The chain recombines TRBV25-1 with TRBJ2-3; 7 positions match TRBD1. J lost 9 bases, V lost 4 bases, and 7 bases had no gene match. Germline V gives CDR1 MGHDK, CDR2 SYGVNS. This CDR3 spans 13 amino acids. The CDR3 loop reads CASSVSTGQTQYF. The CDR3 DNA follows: TGTGCCAGCAGTGTTTCGACAGGGCAGACGCAGTATTTT.

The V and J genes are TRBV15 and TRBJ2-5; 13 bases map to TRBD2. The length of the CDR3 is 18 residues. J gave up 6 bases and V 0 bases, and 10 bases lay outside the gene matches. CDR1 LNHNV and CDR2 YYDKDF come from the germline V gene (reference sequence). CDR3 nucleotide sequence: TGTGCCACCAGCAGAGATCGCGGACTAGCGGGAGATCGGAAGACCCAGTACTTC. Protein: CATSRDRGLAGDRKTQYF.

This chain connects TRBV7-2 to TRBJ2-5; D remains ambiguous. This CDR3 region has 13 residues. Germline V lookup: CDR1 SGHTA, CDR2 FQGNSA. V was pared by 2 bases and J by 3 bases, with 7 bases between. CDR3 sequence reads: CASSLRQKETQYF. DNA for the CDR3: TGTGCCAGCAGCTTAAGGCAGAAAGAGACCCAGTACTTC.

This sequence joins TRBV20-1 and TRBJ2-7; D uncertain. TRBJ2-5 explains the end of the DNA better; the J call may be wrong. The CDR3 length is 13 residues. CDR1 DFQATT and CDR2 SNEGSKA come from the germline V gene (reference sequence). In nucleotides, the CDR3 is TGCAGCGGCGATTATGTTGAAAGAGAGACCCAGTACTTC. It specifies CSGDYVERETQYF.

The CDR3 DNA is TGTGCCAGCGGGCAGAGTGAAGCTTTCTTT. Translating it yields CASGQSEAFF. This sequence joins TRBV7-9 and TRBJ1-1; D is undetermined. CDR1 and CDR2 from the germline V gene are SEHNR and FQNEAQ (reference sequence). The CDR3 extends over 10 amino acids. Trimming stripped 8 bases from V and 7 bases from J, with 8 bases between.

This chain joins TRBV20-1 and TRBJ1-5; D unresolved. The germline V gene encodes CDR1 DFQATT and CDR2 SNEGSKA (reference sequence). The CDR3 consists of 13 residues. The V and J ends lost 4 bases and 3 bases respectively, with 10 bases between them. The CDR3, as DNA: TGCAGTGCTAAAGGGTATTCCAATCAGCCCCAGCATTTT. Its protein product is CSAKGYSNQPQHF.

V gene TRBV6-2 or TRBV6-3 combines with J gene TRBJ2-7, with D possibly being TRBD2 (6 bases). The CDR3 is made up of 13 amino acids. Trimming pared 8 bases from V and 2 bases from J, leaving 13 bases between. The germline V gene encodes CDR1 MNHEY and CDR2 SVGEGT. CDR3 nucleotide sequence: TGTGCCAGCTGCTTGACGGGAGCCTACGAGCAGTACTTC. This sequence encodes CASCLTGAYEQYF.

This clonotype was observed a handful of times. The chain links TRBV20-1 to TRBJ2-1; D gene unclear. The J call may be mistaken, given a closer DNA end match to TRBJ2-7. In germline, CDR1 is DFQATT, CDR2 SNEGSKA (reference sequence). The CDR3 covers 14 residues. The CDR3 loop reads CSAQTGVGYNEQYF. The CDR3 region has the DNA TGCAGTGCTCAGACCGGAGTGGGGTACAATGAGCAGTACTTC.

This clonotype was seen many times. Here the CDR3 reads CASSLGGESKYNEQFF. The DNA of the CDR3 is TGTGCCAGCAGCTTAGGAGGGGAGTCTAAGTACAATGAGCAGTTCTTC. The chain combines TRBV11-1 with TRBJ2-1; tentatively, D is TRBD1 or TRBD2 (5 bases each). The CDR3 covers 16 residues. The germline V gene encodes CDR1 SGHAT and CDR2 FQDESV (reference sequence). Trimming removed 1 base at V and 4 bases at J, with 14 bases between.

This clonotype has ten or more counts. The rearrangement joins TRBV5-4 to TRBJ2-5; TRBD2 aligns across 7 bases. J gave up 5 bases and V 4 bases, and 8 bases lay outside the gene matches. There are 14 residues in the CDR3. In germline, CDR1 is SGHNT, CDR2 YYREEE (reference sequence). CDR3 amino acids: CASSQGRALETQYF. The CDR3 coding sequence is TGTGCCAGCAGCCAAGGGAGGGCCCTGGAGACCCAGTACTTC.

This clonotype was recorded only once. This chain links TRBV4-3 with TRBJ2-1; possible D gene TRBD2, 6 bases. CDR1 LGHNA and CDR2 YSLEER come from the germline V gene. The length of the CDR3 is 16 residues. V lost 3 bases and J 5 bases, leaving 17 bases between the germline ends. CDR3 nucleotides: TGCGCCAGCAGCCAGGGATCCGGGACTGCTAACAATGAGCAGTTCTTC. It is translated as CASSQGSGTANNEQFF.

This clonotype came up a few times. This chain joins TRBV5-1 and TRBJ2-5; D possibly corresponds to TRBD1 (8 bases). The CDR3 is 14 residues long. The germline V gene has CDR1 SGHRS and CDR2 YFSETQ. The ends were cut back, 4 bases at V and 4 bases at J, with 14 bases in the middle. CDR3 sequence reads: CASSLTGEGETQYF. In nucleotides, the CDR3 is TGCGCCAGCAGCCTGACAGGGGAGGGAGAGACCCAGTACTTC.

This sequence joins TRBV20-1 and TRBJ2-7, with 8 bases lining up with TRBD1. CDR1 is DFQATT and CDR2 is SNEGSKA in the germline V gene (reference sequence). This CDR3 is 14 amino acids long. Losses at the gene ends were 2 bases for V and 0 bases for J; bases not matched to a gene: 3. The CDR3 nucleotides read TGCAGTGCTAGAACAGACAGGGGCTCCTACGAGCAGTACTTC. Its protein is CSARTDRGSYEQYF.

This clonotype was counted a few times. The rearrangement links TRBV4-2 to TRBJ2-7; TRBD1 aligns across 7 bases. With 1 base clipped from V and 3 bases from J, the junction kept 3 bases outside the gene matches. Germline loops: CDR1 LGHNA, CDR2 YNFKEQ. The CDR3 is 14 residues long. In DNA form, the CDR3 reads TGTGCCAGCAGCCAAGTAGGGGGCGTCTACGAGCAGTACTTC. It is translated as CASSQVGGVYEQYF.